The 28 T cell receptor beta chains in this list originate from one sample, sequenced in a study of vaccination and CD4 T cells after COVID-19. This sample's treatment: roughly 11-day PBMC culture with coronavirus spike peptide pools or control peptides (ViraFEST assay). What these receptors recognize is not known. The Oncomine TCR Beta short-read assay was what sequenced the DNA obtained from cultured CD4+ T cells. Each CDR3 protein is one row after TCRdb ran MiXCR on the PCR reads. Among fewer than 3,500 distinct CDR3 sequences listed, around 35% were seen once. Sequenced sample: CD4+ T cells from blood, cultured in vitro. The receptors derive from a human donor who had recovered from COVID-19.

The rearrangement links TRBV20-1 to TRBJ1-5; possible D gene TRBD1, 5 bases. The CDR3 sequence is 16 residues long. Trimming removed 1 base at V and 7 bases at J, with 20 bases between. Germline V CDR1 and CDR2: DFQATT, SNEGSKA (reference sequence). The CDR3 DNA is TGCAGTGCTAGAGCCGCCTACTCGCAGGGTAAGCAGCCCCAGCATTTT. Translated: CSARAAYSQGKQPQHF.

Relative to its sample, this clonotype is medium-sized. The J gene is TRBJ1-1, the V gene TRBV27, with 8 nucleotides matching TRBD1. This CDR3 has 14 amino acids. The germline CDR1 and CDR2 sequences are MNHEY and SMNVEV (reference sequence). The V segment lost 5 bases and the J segment 5 bases; nucleotides outside the gene matches: 7. The CDR3 DNA reads TGTGCCAGCAGTCACCGACAGGGGAGGACTGAAGCTTTCTTT. The encoded protein is CASSHRQGRTEAFF.

By share, this clonotype counts as medium-sized. The rearrangement links TRBV7-9 to TRBJ2-5; the match to TRBD2 covers 7 bases. Per germline, CDR1 SEHNR and CDR2 FQNEAQ (reference sequence). The V gene end was trimmed by 1 base and the J gene end by 1 base; junction bases not matched to a gene: 3. The CDR3 has 15 residues. CDR3 sequence reads: CASSLGGGPQETQYF. Written as DNA, the CDR3 is TGTGCCAGCAGCTTAGGCGGGGGACCCCAAGAGACCCAGTACTTC.

This chain links TRBV2 with TRBJ2-3; D ambiguous. Germline V lookup: CDR1 SNHLY, CDR2 FYNNEI. The CDR3 length is 12 residues. V lost 7 bases and J 4 bases, leaving 9 bases between the germline ends. The CDR3 nucleotides are TGTGCCAGCACCCAGGTATCAGATACGCAGTATTTT. Translated: CASTQVSDTQYF. Combining the CDR3 with reference TRBV2 and TRBJ2-3 gives the whole variable domain EPEVTQTPSHQVTQMGQEVILRCVPISNHLYFYWYRQILGQKVEFLVSFYNNEISEKSEIFDDQFSVERPDGSNFTLKIRSTKLEDSAMYFCASTQVSDTQYFGPGTRLTVL.

The chain uses TRBV29-1 and TRBJ1-1; D is possibly TRBD1 (6 bases). V was pared by 8 bases and J by 1 base, with 14 bases between. Germline V lookup: CDR1 SQVTM, CDR2 ANQGSEA. The CDR3 runs to 13 residues. In nucleotides, the CDR3 is TGCAGCACGATTGCAGGGGCGAACACTGAAGCTTTCTTT. Residues: CSTIAGANTEAFF.

This chain links TRBV19 with TRBJ2-7; either TRBD1 or TRBD2 may supply D (5 bases each). CDR1 is LNHDA, CDR2 SQIVND, per germline (reference sequence). The CDR3 totals 13 residues. V lost 5 bases and J lost 4, with 12 bases in between. The CDR3 sequence: CASSAGAKYEQYF. The CDR3 region has the DNA TGTGCCAGTAGTGCCGGGGCTAAATACGAGCAGTACTTC. Variable domain in full (rest from reference TRBV19 and TRBJ2-7): DGGITQSPKYLFRKEGQNVTLSCEQNLNHDAMYWYRQDPGQGLRLIYYSQIVNDFQKGDIAEGYSVSREKKESFPLTVTSAQKNPTAFYLCASSAGAKYEQYFGPGTRLTVT.

This clonotype has just a few counts. The rearrangement joins TRBV11-2 to TRBJ1-1, with D perhaps TRBD1 (6 bases). Looked up from germline, CDR1 is SGHAT and CDR2 is FQNNGV. Trimming stripped 3 bases from V and 5 bases from J, with 13 bases between. The CDR3 has 14 residues. The CDR3 DNA follows: TGTGCCAGCAGCTTGCACAGGGATGTAACTGAAGCTTTCTTT. This codes for CASSLHRDVTEAFF.

This clonotype appeared a few times. The CDR3 coding sequence is TGTGCCAGCAGCCGAGGGGTGACGGGGGCCAACGTCCTGACTTTC. Amino acid sequence: CASSRGVTGANVLTF. The chain combines TRBV6-1 with TRBJ2-6; possibly TRBD1 or TRBD2 for D (5 bases each). This CDR3 contains 15 residues. Germline V CDR1 and CDR2: MNHNS, SASEGT. V was clipped by 6 bases and J by 4 bases, with 13 bases between them.

The chain carries TRBV7-9 and TRBJ1-4, with D unresolved. V lost 7 bases and J lost 8, with 11 bases in between. The CDR3 length is 12 residues. CDR1 is SEHNR and CDR2 is FQNEAQ in the germline V gene (reference sequence). Written as DNA, the CDR3 is TGTGCCAGCATAGGACGAAGGGAAAAACTGTTTTTT. Its protein product is CASIGRREKLFF. Variable domain in full (rest from reference TRBV7-9 and TRBJ1-4): DTGVSQNPRHKITKRGQNVTFRCDPISEHNRLYWYRQTLGQGPEFLTYFQNEAQLEKSRLLSDRFSAERPKGSFSTLEIQRTEQGDSAMYLCASIGRREKLFFGSGTQLSVL.

The V and J genes are TRBV7-3 and TRBJ2-1; D is possibly TRBD1 or TRBD2 (6 bases each). The CDR3 spans 15 residues. Germline V lookup: CDR1 SGHTA, CDR2 FQGTGA. With 2 bases removed from V and 4 bases from J, the gap between germline ends came to 12 bases. The DNA for the CDR3 is TGTGCCAGCAGCTTAGATGGGGGGCCGTACAATGAGCAGTTCTTC. Translated, it gives CASSLDGGPYNEQFF.

V gene TRBV4-2 combines with J gene TRBJ2-7; D call uncertain. Germline V lookup: CDR1 LGHNA, CDR2 YNFKEQ. The CDR3 has 16 amino acids. Trimming removed 0 bases at V and 2 bases at J, with 14 bases between. The CDR3 loop is CASSQDLLAGAYEQYF. CDR3 in DNA: TGTGCCAGCAGCCAAGATCTCTTGGCAGGAGCCTACGAGCAGTACTTC.

The chain has TRBV3-1 and TRBJ1-6; TRBD1 is a possible D gene (6 bases). Germline lookup yields CDR1 LGHDT and CDR2 YNNKEL (reference sequence). This CDR3 contains 12 residues. V gave up 1 base and J gave up 12 bases, with 7 bases separating them. This chain's CDR3 is CASSQARGPLHF. Written as DNA, the CDR3 is TGTGCCAGCAGCCAAGCCAGGGGACCCCTCCACTTT.

CDR3 coding DNA: TGTGCCAGCAGCCTATTATGGGGCCCGGAGGCTATTCGGTCACCCCTCCACTTT. Translation gives CASSLLWGPEAIRSPLHF. V gene TRBV14 combines with J gene TRBJ1-6; D is perhaps TRBD1 (5 bases). The CDR3 runs to 18 residues. V was shortened by 4 bases and J by 10 bases, with 26 bases between the two germline ends. Germline loops: CDR1 SGHDN, CDR2 FVKESK.

This clonotype has a handful of counts. This chain links TRBV5-4 with TRBJ1-1; D call uncertain. Germline V gives CDR1 SGHNT, CDR2 YYREEE (reference sequence). V was clipped by 1 base and J by 4 bases, with 11 bases between them. The CDR3 has 14 amino acids. The CDR3 nucleotides are TGTGCCAGCAGCTTGTTTCTCGAGGGCACTGAAGCTTTCTTT. It is translated as CASSLFLEGTEAFF.

This clonotype appeared a few times. V and J are TRBV20-1 and TRBJ2-3; 12 bases agree with TRBD2. The germline CDR1 and CDR2 sequences are DFQATT and SNEGSKA (reference sequence). The CDR3 covers 17 residues. V trimming: 6 bases; J trimming: 3 bases; junction bases outside the gene matches: 13. As DNA, the CDR3 is TGCAGTGCCATAGGTCCTAGCGGGGGGGCCGGGACAGATACGCAGTATTTT. It encodes CSAIGPSGGAGTDTQYF.

The rearrangement links TRBV7-9 to TRBJ1-5; D ambiguous. The germline V gene has CDR1 SEHNR and CDR2 FQNEAQ (reference sequence). The CDR3 is 13 residues long. V lost 3 bases and J 4 bases, leaving 7 bases between the germline ends. The CDR3 sequence: CASSLRANQPQHF. In DNA, the CDR3 is TGTGCCAGCAGCTTGAGGGCTAATCAGCCCCAGCATTTT.

There are a few counts of this clonotype. CDR3 protein: CASIIFVEGQSKQPQHF. The CDR3 nucleotides are TGTGCCAGCATTATCTTCGTTGAGGGACAGAGTAAGCAGCCCCAGCATTTT. The chain recombines TRBV25-1 with TRBJ1-5, with 7 nucleotides matching TRBD1. This CDR3 region has 17 residues. Germline loops: CDR1 MGHDK, CDR2 SYGVNS. Trimming removed 7 bases from V and 7 bases from J; junction bases left unmatched: 19.

This chain links TRBV9 with TRBJ1-3, with unresolved D. Per the germline V gene, CDR1 is SGDLS and CDR2 is YYNGEE. The CDR3 extends over 16 amino acids. V shed 0 bases and J shed 4 bases, with 14 bases lying between them. The CDR3 DNA follows: TGTGCCAGCAGCGTAGGAGGGAGGGCAGGAGGAAACACCATATATTTT. It specifies CASSVGGRAGGNTIYF. The whole variable domain, filled in from reference TRBV9 and TRBJ1-3, reads DSGVTQTPKHLITATGQRVTLRCSPRSGDLSVYWYQQSLDQGLQFLIQYYNGEERAKGNILERFSAQQFPDLHSELNLSSLELGDSALYFCASSVGGRAGGNTIYFGEGSWLTVV.

The V gene is TRBV20-1, the J gene TRBJ2-5; 7 bases fit TRBD2. CDR3 size: 16 residues. The V and J ends lost 0 bases and 4 bases, in that order; junction bases with no gene match: 11. Germline CDR1 is DFQATT and CDR2 is SNEGSKA (reference sequence). The CDR3 is CSARELGRGKVETQYF. CDR3 nucleotides: TGCAGTGCTAGAGAGTTAGGGCGGGGGAAAGTAGAGACCCAGTACTTC.

V usage is TRBV3-1 and J usage is TRBJ1-2; 11 bases agree with TRBD1. The CDR3 covers 17 residues. The V segment lost 2 bases and the J segment 3 bases; nucleotides outside the gene matches: 8. Germline values: CDR1 LGHDT, CDR2 YNNKEL (reference sequence). The CDR3 region is CASSQTRTGGAHYGYTF. The CDR3 DNA sequence: TGTGCCAGCAGCCAAACGAGGACAGGGGGCGCCCACTATGGCTACACCTTC.

This clonotype was detected only a few times. The V gene is TRBV5-4, the J gene TRBJ2-2; D is uncertain. This CDR3 is 14 amino acids long. Trimming took off 0 bases at V and 3 bases at J, with 6 bases between the two ends. Germline CDR1 SGHNT, CDR2 YYREEE (reference sequence). The CDR3 here is CASSLEGYTGELFF. Written as DNA, the CDR3 is TGTGCCAGCAGCTTGGAGGGTTACACCGGGGAGCTGTTTTTT.

The chain couples TRBV9 to TRBJ2-3; D gene ambiguous. Germline CDR1 reads SGDLS; CDR2 reads YYNGEE. V was pared by 0 bases and J by 7 bases, with 9 bases between. The CDR3 consists of 13 residues. CDR3 DNA sequence: TGTGCCAGCAGCGTAGATTTACTGAATACGCAGTATTTT. Translation gives CASSVDLLNTQYF.

This clonotype was seen more than once but under ten times. The genes are TRBV29-1 and TRBJ1-2; 9 bases fit TRBD1. The CDR3 spans 14 residues. CDR1 and CDR2 (germline): SQVTM, ANQGSEA. The V gene end was trimmed by 4 bases and the J gene end by 4 bases; junction bases not matched to a gene: 7. CDR3 residues: CSVAVEGQGYGYTF. CDR3 coding DNA: TGCAGCGTTGCGGTCGAGGGACAGGGCTATGGCTACACCTTC.

This clonotype was counted only a few times. The J gene is TRBJ2-7, the V gene TRBV6-1; 8 bases are shared with TRBD1. This CDR3 is 15 amino acids long. Germline lookup yields CDR1 MNHNS and CDR2 SASEGT. V trimming: 5 bases; J trimming: 1 base; junction bases outside the gene matches: 7. CDR3 protein: CASSRGTGGSYEQYF. CDR3 coding DNA: TGTGCCAGCAGTCGCGGGACAGGTGGGTCCTACGAGCAGTACTTC.

A single count supports this clonotype. A much larger clonotype is one base distant, so this may be a read error. The chain couples TRBV6-5 to TRBJ1-1; TRBD1 agrees at 11 bases. This CDR3 comprises 16 residues. Germline V gene lookup returns CDR1 MNHEY and CDR2 SVGAGI. The CDR3 DNA reads as TGTGTCAGCAGATACCCGGGACAGGGGGAGAACACTGAAGCTTTCTTT. Protein product: CVSRYPGQGENTEAFF.

This clonotype is judged hyperexpanded. V and J are TRBV10-3 and TRBJ1-2; 7 bases align to TRBD1. Germline-derived CDR1 and CDR2 are ENHRY and SYGVKD. V dropped 7 bases and J dropped 1; count of bases not matched to a gene: 9. The length of the CDR3 is 15 residues. The CDR3 DNA is TGTGCCATCACAGGTGGACAGGATCTTAACTATGGCTACACCTTC. Amino acids: CAITGGQDLNYGYTF.

This rearrangement joins TRBV29-1 to TRBJ2-3; 15 bases line up with TRBD2. The CDR3 runs 15 residues. CDR1 and CDR2 (germline): SQVTM, ANQGSEA. V trimming: 3 bases; J trimming: 5 bases; junction bases outside the gene matches: 3. The CDR3 sequence is CSVEGLAGGLDTQYF. The CDR3 coding sequence is TGCAGCGTTGAGGGACTAGCGGGGGGTTTAGATACGCAGTATTTT.

A few counts support this clonotype. The chain carries TRBV12-3 or TRBV12-4 and TRBJ2-3; TRBD1 is a possible D gene (6 bases). Trimming took off 9 bases at V and 1 base at J, with 14 bases between the two ends. The CDR3 extends over 14 amino acids. CDR3 bases: TGTGCCAGGAAACAGGGAGCCGGCACAGATACGCAGTATTTT. Protein sequence: CARKQGAGTDTQYF.